The present T cell receptor (beta chain) was sequenced within a study of tumour-infiltrating T cells in Burkitt lymphoma. This clone was seen a handful of times. The CDR3 is 13 residues long. Looked up from germline, CDR1 is SGHRS and CDR2 is YFSETQ. V lost 0 bases, J lost 4 bases, and 7 bases lay in between. Libraries were prepared by immunoSEQ multiplex PCR; TCRdb keeps only in-frame clonotypes and omits some of them. The table lists a few thousand clones, 14% of them singletons, with about 3.3% in the top ten. The chain has TRBV5-1 and TRBJ2-5; D call uncertain. This TCR was recovered from a human donor with Burkitt lymphoma. Material for sequencing was tumor tissue. The CDR3 loop is CASSLVLGETQYF. The CDR3, as DNA: TGCGCCAGCAGCTTGGTACTCGGAGAGACCCAGTACTTC.